Listed here are 5 T cell receptor beta chains from one sample, sequenced in a study of blood T cell repertoires in COVID-19. Produced via immunoSEQ multiplex PCR; TCRdb's table is partial and in-frame only. The table includes about 60,000 clones, about 87% detected once. The sample comprised peripheral blood. Every receptor here comes from a human donor with active COVID-19. The donor label of this sample is uncertain.

In its sample, this clone was seen a few times. The chain combines TRBV10-3 with TRBJ2-3; TRBD2 agrees at 8 bases. V lost 0 bases and J lost 4; bases outside the gene matches: 3. The CDR3 consists of 15 residues. Germline V CDR1 and CDR2: ENHRY, SYGVKD. CDR3 sequence: CAISESSGSADTQYF. CDR3 bases: TGTGCCATCAGTGAGTCCAGCGGGAGCGCAGATACGCAGTATTTT.

V gene TRBV5-6 combines with J gene TRBJ2-1, with D unclear. CDR1 SGHDT and CDR2 YYEEEE come from the germline V gene. There are 12 residues in the CDR3. Trimming cost V 2 bases and J 5 bases, with 5 bases left between them. In DNA, the CDR3 is TGTGCCAGCAGCTTTCAGGACAATGAGCAGTTCTTC. Its protein product is CASSFQDNEQFF.

This clone showed up just a few times. V usage is TRBV4-2 and J usage is TRBJ1-5; tentatively, D is TRBD1 (6 bases). There are 16 residues in the CDR3. Germline CDR1 is LGHNA and CDR2 is YNFKEQ. Trimming pared 1 base from V and 5 bases from J, leaving 15 bases between. The CDR3: CASSQGGAQGDQPQHF. The CDR3 nucleotides read TGTGCCAGCAGCCAAGGGGGTGCACAGGGCGATCAGCCCCAGCATTTT.

The rearrangement uses TRBV12-3 or TRBV12-4 and TRBJ1-2, with D unresolved. Trimming took off 7 bases at V and 3 bases at J, with 6 bases between the two ends. This CDR3 is built from 11 residues. CDR3 loop: CASKRDYGYTF. DNA for the CDR3: TGTGCCAGCAAGAGAGACTATGGCTACACCTTC.

The chain recombines TRBV4-1 with TRBJ2-2; possibly TRBD1 for D (5 bases). The CDR3 is 17 amino acids. The ends were cut back, 0 bases at V and 0 bases at J, with 11 bases in the middle. Germline CDR1 is MGHRA and CDR2 is YSYEKL. CDR3 sequence (DNA): TGCGCCAGCAGCCAAGATGAGGCAGGGACGAACACCGGGGAGCTGTTTTTT. Its translation is CASSQDEAGTNTGELFF.